The 21 T cell receptor beta chains in this list originate from one sample, sequenced in a study of blood T cell repertoires in COVID-19. Using immunoSEQ multiplex PCR, the repertoire was profiled, and TCRdb retains in-frame clones only, with some absent. The sample consists of hundreds of thousands of clones, roughly 90% of them appearing once. The specimen sequenced was peripheral blood. These receptors were collected from a woman aged 50 to 60 with active or convalescent COVID-19.

V usage is TRBV28 and J usage is TRBJ1-2, with 7 bases that match TRBD1. The CDR3 is made up of 15 amino acids. CDR1 is MDHEN and CDR2 is SYDVKM in the germline V gene. Trimming cost V 4 bases and J 4 bases; bases outside gene matches: 9. CDR3 region: CASSSPGQSFYGYTF. The CDR3 DNA is TGTGCCAGCAGTTCCCCGGGACAGAGTTTCTATGGCTACACCTTC.

V gene TRBV28 combines with J gene TRBJ2-3; 7 nucleotides agree with TRBD1. The CDR3 runs 15 residues. Germline V gene lookup returns CDR1 MDHEN and CDR2 SYDVKM. V was pared by 6 bases and J by 2 bases, with 8 bases of the junction left unmatched. DNA of the CDR3: TGTGCCAGCAGCCCGACAGGGAATCCCACAGATACGCAGTATTTT. It specifies CASSPTGNPTDTQYF.

As concerns this clone: One junction end does not reproduce the germline sequence, and a read error may be involved. The chain has TRBV10-3 and TRBJ1-3; no clear D gene. Germline values: CDR1 ENHRY, CDR2 SYGVKD. The CDR3 length is 11 residues. CDR3 bases: TGTGCCATCAGTGATGGAGACACCATATATTTT. Amino acids: CAISDGDTIYF.

The V call is TRBV4-1, the J call TRBJ1-3; D remains ambiguous. The ends were cut back, 4 bases at V and 3 bases at J, with 7 bases in the middle. This CDR3 is built from 13 residues. The germline V gene encodes CDR1 MGHRA and CDR2 YSYEKL. CDR3 nucleotide sequence: TGCGCCAGCAGCCCTACCTTTGGAAACACCATATATTTT. This translates into CASSPTFGNTIYF.

The J gene is TRBJ1-1, the V gene TRBV28; weak D call: TRBD1 (5 bases). Germline V CDR1 and CDR2: MDHEN, SYDVKM. The CDR3 runs 14 residues. With 2 bases removed from V and 1 base from J, the gap between germline ends came to 8 bases. CDR3 DNA: TGTGCCAGCAGTTTAGCAGGGTGGAACACTGAAGCTTTCTTT. Its protein is CASSLAGWNTEAFF.

The chain uses TRBV28 and TRBJ2-1; 10 bases are shared with TRBD1. Germline-derived CDR1 and CDR2 are MDHEN and SYDVKM. V was clipped by 2 bases and J by 9 bases; unmatched bases: 4. The CDR3 runs 14 residues. For the CDR3, the DNA is TGTGCCAGCAGTTTAAGCGACAGGGGGCGTGAGCAGTTCTTC. It codes for CASSLSDRGREQFF.

This sequence joins TRBV19 and TRBJ2-1; 8 bases map to TRBD1. With V trimmed by 4 bases and J by 7 bases, 6 bases remained unmatched. There are 14 residues in the CDR3. Germline lookup yields CDR1 LNHDA and CDR2 SQIVND (reference sequence). CDR3 in amino acids: CASSTGQVNNEQFF. The CDR3 nucleotides read TGTGCCAGTAGTACGGGACAGGTAAATAATGAGCAGTTCTTC.

V is TRBV9 and J is TRBJ1-2; 9 bases match TRBD1. Germline V CDR1 and CDR2: SGDLS, YYNGEE. The CDR3 contains 13 residues. V dropped 3 bases and J dropped 5; count of bases not matched to a gene: 2. CDR3 amino acids: CASSADRGYGYTF. Written as DNA, the CDR3 is TGTGCCAGCAGCGCGGACAGGGGTTATGGCTACACCTTC.

This chain connects TRBV2 to TRBJ2-1; 8 positions agree with TRBD1. The trim removed 6 bases at V and 3 bases at J, leaving 16 bases unmatched. Germline lookup yields CDR1 SNHLY and CDR2 FYNNEI. This CDR3 contains 18 residues. For the CDR3, the DNA is TGTGCCAGCAGACCACGTCCCTTCGACAGGGGAATCTACAATGAGCAGTTCTTC. Translating gives CASRPRPFDRGIYNEQFF.

This rearrangement joins TRBV7-6 to TRBJ1-1; D not certain. The CDR3 consists of 14 residues. Germline CDR1 reads SGHVS; CDR2 reads FNYEAQ. V was cut by 5 bases and J by 1 base, with 11 bases left in between. DNA of the CDR3: TGTGCCAGCAGCCAATTGGGAGGGAACACTGAAGCTTTCTTT. Its translation: CASSQLGGNTEAFF. Full variable domain (rest looked up from reference TRBV7-6 and TRBJ1-1): GAGVSQSPRYKVTKRGQDVALRCDPISGHVSLYWYRQALGQGPEFLTYFNYEAQQDKSGLPNDRFSAERPEGSISTLTIQRTEQRDSAMYRCASSQLGGNTEAFFGQGTRLTVV.

The chain carries TRBV18 and TRBJ2-1; weak D call: TRBD2 (5 bases). The length of the CDR3 is 13 residues. The germline gives CDR1 KGHSH, CDR2 LQKENI. Trimming took off 4 bases at V and 10 bases at J, with 14 bases between the two ends. The CDR3 protein is CASSLTDSTEQFF. CDR3 DNA sequence: TGTGCCAGCTCACTAACGGACTCCACCGAGCAGTTCTTC.

This chain links TRBV4-1 with TRBJ1-4; maybe TRBD1 (6 bases). The CDR3 consists of 14 residues. The ends were cut back, 2 bases at V and 7 bases at J, with 11 bases in the middle. CDR1 MGHRA and CDR2 YSYEKL come from the germline V gene. CDR3 bases: TGCGCCAGCAGCCAACAGGGGTCAATTGAAAAACTGTTTTTT. It translates to CASSQQGSIEKLFF.

This chain connects TRBV6-5 to TRBJ1-6; D perhaps matches TRBD1 (6 bases). The germline V gene has CDR1 MNHEY and CDR2 SVGAGI. The V end lost 1 base, the J end lost 7 bases, and 11 bases lay between the germline ends. The CDR3 is 15 residues long. The chain's CDR3 is CASSYLGGVNSPLHF. For the CDR3, the DNA is TGTGCCAGCAGTTACTTAGGGGGGGTCAATTCACCCCTCCACTTT.

The chain couples TRBV19 to TRBJ2-2; 8 positions match TRBD2. This CDR3 is 15 amino acids long. Germline CDR1 and CDR2: LNHDA and SQIVND (reference sequence). Trimming at V came to 5 bases and at J to 4 bases, leaving 6 bases not matched to a gene. DNA for the CDR3: TGTGCCAGTAGTTCCAGCGGGAGTAGCACCGGGGAGCTGTTTTTT. Translation: CASSSSGSSTGELFF.

The chain uses TRBV18 and TRBJ1-1; 7 bases match TRBD1. Germline V gives CDR1 KGHSH, CDR2 LQKENI. The CDR3 covers 15 residues. V shed 3 bases and J 7 bases; nucleotides not matched to a gene: 11. In DNA form, the CDR3 reads TGTGCCAGCTCACCGCCCTTGACAGGGAAAAATGAAGCTTTCTTT. It is translated as CASSPPLTGKNEAFF.

CDR3 in amino acids: CASSGTSGDREQFF. CDR3 sequence (DNA): TGTGCCAGCAGCGGGACTAGCGGGGACCGGGAGCAGTTCTTC. J is TRBJ2-1 and V is TRBV7-9, with TRBD2 matching over 13 bases. The J segment lost 10 bases and the V segment lost 5 bases, leaving 5 bases of the junction unmatched. The CDR3 totals 14 residues. Germline CDR1 reads SEHNR; CDR2 reads FQNEAQ (reference sequence).

Comment on this clone: At the DNA level, this CDR3 is encoded by other sequences in the same sample as well. The chain has TRBV7-2 and TRBJ1-5, with D possibly matching TRBD1 (6 bases). CDR1 is SGHTA, CDR2 FQGNSA, per germline. The CDR3 contains 14 residues. V lost 3 bases and J 1 base, leaving 7 bases between the germline ends. The chain's CDR3 is CASSLQGSNQPQHF. CDR3 sequence (DNA): TGTGCCAGCAGCTTGCAGGGGAGCAATCAGCCCCAGCATTTT.

The CDR3 DNA reads TGTGCCAGCAGCGACAACAGGGGCGGCAATCAGCCCCAGCATTTT. This sequence encodes CASSDNRGGNQPQHF. This chain uses TRBV5-8 with TRBJ1-5; 7 bases align to TRBD1. The CDR3 contains 15 residues. Looked up from germline, CDR1 is SGHTS and CDR2 is YDEGEE. The J segment lost 2 bases and the V segment lost 4 bases, leaving 6 bases of the junction unmatched.

The chain carries TRBV10-2 and TRBJ2-4; 7 bases line up with TRBD1. The CDR3 is made up of 15 amino acids. Unmatched junction bases numbered 10, after V lost 5 bases and J lost 6 bases. Germline assignment: CDR1 WSHSY and CDR2 SAAADI. CDR3 coding DNA: TGCGCCAGCAGTACTATACAGGGGCCGGGAAACATTCAGTACTTC. Translating it yields CASSTIQGPGNIQYF.

The chain employs TRBV6-6 and TRBJ2-7; D might be TRBD1 (5 bases). The CDR3 is made up of 15 amino acids. Trimming pared 5 bases from V and 0 bases from J, leaving 14 bases between. Germline assignment: CDR1 MNHNY and CDR2 SVGAGI (reference sequence). The CDR3 region is CASSNALDSSYEQYF. CDR3 nucleotides: TGTGCCAGCAGTAACGCTCTTGACAGCTCCTACGAGCAGTACTTC.

The V call is TRBV5-1, the J call TRBJ2-2; 12 nucleotides agree with TRBD2. This CDR3 has 16 amino acids. The V segment lost 4 bases and the J segment 7 bases; nucleotides outside the gene matches: 8. From germline, CDR1 is SGHRS and CDR2 YFSETQ. The CDR3 sequence is CASSPTTSGGDGELFF. The CDR3 DNA follows: TGCGCCAGCAGCCCTACGACTAGCGGGGGTGACGGGGAGCTGTTTTTT. The variable domain in full, with the rest retrieved from reference TRBV5-1 and TRBJ2-2, is KAGVTQTPRYLIKTRGQQVTLSCSPISGHRSVSWYQQTPGQGLQFLFEYFSETQRNKGNFPGRFSGRQFSNSRSEMNVSTLELGDSALYLCASSPTTSGGDGELFFGEGSRLTVL.